This is a list of T cell receptor beta chains from one sample in a study of shared clonotypes between healthy human individuals. Measured with immunoSEQ multiplex PCR; TCRdb has only the in-frame clones, and not every one. The sample includes 1.5 million to 2.5 million clones, over 85% of them seen just once. Sample: naive CD8+ T cells sorted from blood. The source of these receptors is a man between 18 and 35 years old in good health. Each CDR3 is given with its conserved first and last residue. The order of the fields is D gene, clone size, J gene, V gene, CDR3 DNA, CDR3 protein. A D gene is named only where the DNA matches it firmly. Only some rows state a clone size, as once, few, many or a class for expanded clones.

D gene: NA
clone size: NA
J gene: TRBJ2-5
V gene: TRBV6-5
CDR3 DNA: TGTGCCAGCAGGGGCCCTTTGGGAGAAGGGGAGACCCAGTACTTC
CDR3 protein: CASRGPLGEGETQYF

D gene: TRBD2
clone size: NA
J gene: TRBJ2-3
V gene: TRBV11-2
CDR3 DNA: TGTGCCAGCAGCTCCGGGACTATCCCGAGCACAGATACGCAGTATTTT
CDR3 protein: CASSSGTIPSTDTQYF

D gene: NA
clone size: NA
J gene: TRBJ1-5
V gene: TRBV2
CDR3 DNA: TGTGCCAGCAGTGAAGGGGATAGCAATCAGCCCCAGCATTTT
CDR3 protein: CASSEGDSNQPQHF

D gene: NA
clone size: NA
J gene: TRBJ2-7
V gene: TRBV12-2
CDR3 DNA: TGTGCAAGTCGCTTAGCTGCCGGGTCGGGGCGCCCCTACGAGCAGTACTTC
CDR3 protein: CASRLAAGSGRPYEQYF

D gene: NA
clone size: NA
J gene: TRBJ2-7
V gene: TRBV4-1
CDR3 DNA: TGCGCCAGCGCCCGGACGACCTCCTACGAGCAGTACTTC
CDR3 protein: CASARTTSYEQYF

D gene: TRBD1
clone size: once
J gene: TRBJ1-1
V gene: TRBV7-9
CDR3 DNA: TGTGCCAGCACGAGATTCAGGGGGCGAGGAACTGAAGCTTTCTTT
CDR3 protein: CASTRFRGRGTEAFF

D gene: NA
clone size: NA
J gene: TRBJ1-1
V gene: TRBV6-5
CDR3 DNA: TGTGCCAGCAGCTCGACCCTGAACACTGAAGCTTTCTTT
CDR3 protein: CASSSTLNTEAFF

D gene: NA
clone size: once
J gene: TRBJ1-6
V gene: TRBV18
CDR3 DNA: TGTGCCAGCTCACCAATGTTTCAGGGTAATTCACCCCTCCACTTT
CDR3 protein: CASSPMFQGNSPLHF

D gene: TRBD1
clone size: NA
J gene: TRBJ2-7
V gene: TRBV27
CDR3 DNA: TGTGCCAGCAGTTTGGTGGGGACAGGGATGAACGAGCAGTACTTC
CDR3 protein: CASSLVGTGMNEQYF

D gene: TRBD1
clone size: NA
J gene: TRBJ1-2
V gene: TRBV13
CDR3 DNA: TGTGCCAGCAGTGATGACAGGGGGCTTGGCCTGTATGGCTACACCTTC
CDR3 protein: CASSDDRGLGLYGYTF

D gene: NA
clone size: NA
J gene: TRBJ2-5
V gene: TRBV5-1
CDR3 DNA: TGCGCCAGCAGCTTGGGGGCCTCCCTACAAGAGACCCAGTACTTC
CDR3 protein: CASSLGASLQETQYF

D gene: NA
clone size: NA
J gene: TRBJ2-7
V gene: TRBV6-5
CDR3 DNA: TGTGCCAGCAGTTACTCCCACAACTACGAGCAGTACTTC
CDR3 protein: CASSYSHNYEQYF

D gene: NA
clone size: NA
J gene: TRBJ1-5
V gene: TRBV4-1
CDR3 DNA: TGCGCCAGCAGCCAAGTACAGGGATCCCAGCCCCAGCATTTT
CDR3 protein: CASSQVQGSQPQHF

D gene: NA
clone size: NA
J gene: TRBJ2-7
V gene: TRBV13
CDR3 DNA: TGTGCCAGCAGCTTAGGAGCGGCTGACAACGAGCAGTACTTC
CDR3 protein: CASSLGAADNEQYF

D gene: NA
clone size: NA
J gene: TRBJ2-3
V gene: TRBV27
CDR3 DNA: TGTGCCAGCAGTCCAGCAGGGGGGGAGAGGACAGATACGCAGTATTTT
CDR3 protein: CASSPAGGERTDTQYF

D gene: TRBD1
clone size: NA
J gene: TRBJ2-7
V gene: TRBV4-3
CDR3 DNA: TGCGCCAGCAGCCACCGTACAGGGGGCGAGTACGAGCAGTACTTC
CDR3 protein: CASSHRTGGEYEQYF

D gene: TRBD1
clone size: NA
J gene: TRBJ2-5
V gene: TRBV2
CDR3 DNA: TGTGCCAGCAATCAGTTAGGGGGCGCGGAGACCCAGTACTTC
CDR3 protein: CASNQLGGAETQYF

D gene: TRBD2
clone size: NA
J gene: TRBJ2-5
V gene: TRBV5-4
CDR3 DNA: TGTGCCAGCAGCTTACTAGCGGGGGAAGAGACCCAGTACTTC
CDR3 protein: CASSLLAGEETQYF

D gene: TRBD1
clone size: NA
J gene: TRBJ1-2
V gene: TRBV6-1
CDR3 DNA: TGTGCCAGCAAGTCAGGGGGGACCTATGGCTACACCTTC
CDR3 protein: CASKSGGTYGYTF

D gene: NA
clone size: NA
J gene: TRBJ2-5
V gene: TRBV27
CDR3 DNA: TGTGCCAGCAGTTTTGGGCAGCAAGAGACCCAGTACTTC
CDR3 protein: CASSFGQQETQYF

D gene: NA
clone size: NA
J gene: TRBJ2-2
V gene: TRBV19
CDR3 DNA: TGTGCCACCAGTTTAGGAGGCCCCGGGGAGCTGTTTTTT
CDR3 protein: CATSLGGPGELFF

D gene: NA
clone size: NA
J gene: TRBJ2-7
V gene: TRBV28
CDR3 DNA: TGTGCCAGCAGTCAACGAACAGGGTGGTACGAGCAGTACTTC
CDR3 protein: CASSQRTGWYEQYF

D gene: NA
clone size: NA
J gene: TRBJ1-1
V gene: TRBV27
CDR3 DNA: TGTGCCAGCACCCAAGGGGGTCTTCACACTGAAGCTTTCTTT
CDR3 protein: CASTQGGLHTEAFF

D gene: TRBD1
clone size: NA
J gene: TRBJ1-2
V gene: TRBV5-4
CDR3 DNA: TGTGCCAGCAGCGCGCAACAGGGGTACGGCGGCTACACCTTC
CDR3 protein: CASSAQQGYGGYTF

D gene: TRBD2
clone size: once
J gene: TRBJ2-3
V gene: TRBV6-5
CDR3 DNA: TGTGCCAGCAGTATAGCGGGGGGCACAGATACGCAGTATTTT
CDR3 protein: CASSIAGGTDTQYF

D gene: NA
clone size: NA
J gene: TRBJ2-3
V gene: TRBV7-6
CDR3 DNA: TGTGCCAGCAGTCGCGGATCCACAGATACGCAGTATTTT
CDR3 protein: CASSRGSTDTQYF

D gene: NA
clone size: NA
J gene: TRBJ2-1
V gene: TRBV5-4
CDR3 DNA: TGTGCCAGCAGCCACGGGGCGGGCCTCTCCTACAATGAGCAGTTCTTC
CDR3 protein: CASSHGAGLSYNEQFF

D gene: NA
clone size: NA
J gene: TRBJ2-7
V gene: TRBV29-1
CDR3 DNA: TGCAGCGTCCGCGGACAATCCTACGAGCAGTACTTC
CDR3 protein: CSVRGQSYEQYF

D gene: NA
clone size: NA
J gene: TRBJ2-1
V gene: TRBV4-3
CDR3 DNA: TGCGCCAGCAGCCCCCAGACGGTGACTTTAGGGGATGAGCAGTTCTTC
CDR3 protein: CASSPQTVTLGDEQFF

D gene: TRBD2
clone size: NA
J gene: TRBJ2-5
V gene: TRBV4-2
CDR3 DNA: TGTGCCAGCAGCCAAGAGCTAGCGGGGGGGCCAGGGGAGACCCAGTACTTC
CDR3 protein: CASSQELAGGPGETQYF

D gene: TRBD2
clone size: once
J gene: TRBJ2-1
V gene: TRBV29-1
CDR3 DNA: TGCAGCGTTCAGTTGAGCGGGAGTGATGAGCAGTTCTTC
CDR3 protein: CSVQLSGSDEQFF

D gene: NA
clone size: NA
J gene: TRBJ2-7
V gene: TRBV5-5
CDR3 DNA: TGTGCCAGCAGCTTGGCCGGGTTCCACGAGCAGTACTTC
CDR3 protein: CASSLAGFHEQYF

D gene: TRBD2
clone size: NA
J gene: TRBJ2-7
V gene: TRBV27
CDR3 DNA: TGTGCCAGCAGTGTTATAGCGGGAGCTTCGTACGAGCAGTACTTC
CDR3 protein: CASSVIAGASYEQYF

D gene: NA
clone size: NA
J gene: TRBJ1-1
V gene: TRBV28
CDR3 DNA: TGTGCCAGCAGCTTTGGACGGCCTGAAGCTTTCTTT
CDR3 protein: CASSFGRPEAFF

D gene: TRBD1
clone size: NA
J gene: TRBJ1-1
V gene: TRBV6-6
CDR3 DNA: TGTGCCAGCAGTTCCACCAGGGGGCTCACTGAAGCTTTCTTT
CDR3 protein: CASSSTRGLTEAFF

D gene: TRBD1
clone size: once
J gene: TRBJ2-7
V gene: TRBV11-3
CDR3 DNA: TGTGCCAGCAGCCACCGGGACAGGGCCTACGAGCAGTACTTC
CDR3 protein: CASSHRDRAYEQYF

D gene: NA
clone size: NA
J gene: TRBJ1-5
V gene: TRBV12-2
CDR3 DNA: TGTGCAAGTCGCTTAGGGACAGATCGGAGCAATCAGCCCCAGCATTTT
CDR3 protein: CASRLGTDRSNQPQHF

D gene: NA
clone size: NA
J gene: TRBJ2-1
V gene: TRBV19
CDR3 DNA: TGTGCCAGTAGTATAGAGGAGGGAACCAATGAGCAGTTCTTC
CDR3 protein: CASSIEEGTNEQFF

D gene: TRBD1
clone size: once
J gene: TRBJ1-4
V gene: TRBV11-2
CDR3 DNA: TGTGCCAGCAGCTTAGAGCCAGGGGGCGGTGAAAAACTGTTTTTT
CDR3 protein: CASSLEPGGGEKLFF

D gene: TRBD2
clone size: once
J gene: TRBJ2-5
V gene: TRBV7-6
CDR3 DNA: TGTGCCAGCAGCCCGGGACTAGCGGGTTGGGAGACCCAGTACTTC
CDR3 protein: CASSPGLAGWETQYF

D gene: NA
clone size: NA
J gene: TRBJ1-1
V gene: TRBV25-1
CDR3 DNA: TGTGCCAGCAGTGATTGGGTTAATGCTTTCTTT
CDR3 protein: CASSDWVNAFF

D gene: TRBD2
clone size: NA
J gene: TRBJ2-3
V gene: TRBV11-2
CDR3 DNA: TGTGCCAGCAGCATCACACGGGGGGGCCGTTCTTCGCAGTATTTT
CDR3 protein: CASSITRGGRSSQYF

D gene: TRBD1
clone size: NA
J gene: TRBJ2-2
V gene: TRBV9
CDR3 DNA: TGTGCCAGCAGCGTGCCGGGACAGGGAGGGAACACCGGGGAGCTGTTTTTT
CDR3 protein: CASSVPGQGGNTGELFF

D gene: NA
clone size: NA
J gene: TRBJ1-1
V gene: TRBV7-9
CDR3 DNA: TGTGCCAGCAGCTTACAGGGCCCAGCTTTCTTT
CDR3 protein: CASSLQGPAFF

D gene: TRBD1
clone size: NA
J gene: TRBJ2-5
V gene: TRBV2
CDR3 DNA: TGTGCCACTAGGGACAGTGAAGAGACCCAGTACTTC
CDR3 protein: CATRDSEETQYF

D gene: TRBD1
clone size: NA
J gene: TRBJ2-1
V gene: TRBV28
CDR3 DNA: TGTGCCCACCAGGGGGCATACAATGAGCAGTTCTTC
CDR3 protein: CAHQGAYNEQFF

D gene: NA
clone size: NA
J gene: TRBJ2-7
V gene: TRBV30
CDR3 DNA: TGTGCCTGGAGTCGAGCCCAAGCCTACGAGCAGTACTTC
CDR3 protein: CAWSRAQAYEQYF

D gene: NA
clone size: NA
J gene: TRBJ2-1
V gene: TRBV12-5
CDR3 DNA: TGTGCTAGTGGTTTCGGGAGTAACAATGAGTTCTTC
CDR3 protein: CASGFGSNNEFF